This record concerns one TCR beta chain sequence. Its matching antigen is unknown. This sample stems from a study of siplizumab effects on memory and regulatory T cells. Study-wide findings and caveats: Unstimulated subsets captured only a minor fraction of alloreactive clones. Naive or memory phenotype assignment was not possible for roughly 80-96% of proliferating CD4+ or CD8+ clones. Naive T cells, seemingly more diverse than memory cells, seemed major alloresponse contributors.

J was trimmed by 5 bases and V by 3 bases; bases with no gene match: 5. Germline lookup yields CDR1 SNHLY and CDR2 FYNNEI. The CDR3 covers 15 residues. Approximately 10^5 TCR templates underwent assay in every sample. Generated by immunoSEQ multiplex PCR, the TCRdb table keeps only in-frame clones and is missing some. The sample carries about 100,000 clones, 80% to 95% recorded once. Input material: CD4+ T cells sorted from blood. The clonotype originates from a human donor in good health. This chain joins TRBV2 and TRBJ2-1; 9 positions match TRBD1. The CDR3, as DNA: TGTGCCAGCAGTGAGGGACAGGGACCTAACAATGAGCAGTTCTTC. It encodes CASSEGQGPNNEQFF.